This T cell receptor (beta chain) is from a study of OX40 agonist ivuxolimab in advanced cancers. Study-wide context: Ivuxolimab, which targeted the costimulatory receptor OX40 (CD134), was an agonistic, fully human IgG2 monoclonal antibody. Intravenous ivuxolimab was administered to patients every 2 weeks at six dose levels: 0.01, 0.1, 0.3, 1.5, 3 and 10 mg/kg. Of the approximately 50 dose-escalation patients, hepatocellular carcinoma was present in about 20, melanoma in around 15, renal cell carcinoma in 9 and head and neck cancer in 9. In the dose-escalation cohort, over 65% of patients were male, and the mean age was approximately 64 years, with a range of about 23 to 85. Patients were allowed to have had prior anti-PD-1, anti-PD-L1 or anti-CTLA-4 therapy, and approximately 40% of the dose-escalation patients had previously received checkpoint inhibitors. Three dose-escalation patients achieved partial responses, one with hepatocellular carcinoma and two with cutaneous melanoma. Peripheral TCRbeta sequencing was intended to test whether TCR sequence diversity was altered and clonal T-cell expansion was caused by ivuxolimab. The paper reports the monotherapy dose-escalation portion (N ≈ 50 patients) of the phase I ivuxolimab trial. General conclusions and limits of the study: Antigen specificity was not determined for the clonally expanded peripheral T cells. Partial responders in the 0.1-3.0 mg/kg groups had among the lowest normalized peripheral clonal expansion, especially among CD8+ T cells. At doses of 0.1 to 3.0 mg/kg, clonal expansion of both CD4+ and CD8+ blood T cells was observed from baseline to week 6. After ivuxolimab, expanded clones were on average more numerous among CD8+ T cells than among CD4+ T cells. Low levels of normalized T-cell clonal expansion were also seen in some patients who did not respond.

For sequencing of the TCRbeta CDR3 region, genomic DNA was extracted from the sorted cells. TCRbeta CDR3 regions were sequenced using the immunoSEQ Assay. TCRdb mirrors the immuneACCESS table, restricted to in-frame sequences. Some clones are absent from its copies; in checked studies, under half trace to an unresolved V gene, and the reason for the others is unknown. This sample has 20,000 to 25,000 clones in its table, and approximately 87% of those were observed once. Around 38% of the sample comes from the top ten. The trial excluded patients who had a history of autoimmune disease or who were on systemic immunosuppression. Peripheral blood for TCR sequencing was collected from all dose cohorts at baseline, on cycle 4 day 1, and on cycle 7 day 1. Samples were obtained from an open-label, multicenter, first-in-human phase I dose-escalation trial of ivuxolimab. Adults with locally advanced or metastatic melanoma, renal cell carcinoma, hepatocellular carcinoma or head and neck squamous cell carcinoma were enrolled in the trial. CD4+ and CD8+ T cells were sorted separately from peripheral blood before TCR sequencing.

As to this clone: Its antigen target is currently unknown. No clone much larger than this one lies a single base away; base qualities are absent.

Per the germline V gene, SGDLS is the CDR1 and YYNGEE is the CDR2. Trimming costs V 4 bases and J 8 bases, and their ends lie 7 bases apart. The CDR3 sequence holds 11 residues, the cysteine and phenylalanine included. Only the CDR3 DNA stays, 33 bases, in frame from base 1. The origin of this receptor is an adult with an advanced solid tumor such as melanoma, head and neck, liver or kidney cancer. The sequencing used CD4+ or CD8+ T cells sorted from blood, collected in a trial of the OX40 agonist ivuxolimab. This chain is built from TRBV9 and TRBJ2-1; the D gene identity is not certain. Read as DNA, the sequence is TGTGCCAGCAGCCCCGCCCATGAGCAGTTCTTC. Translated, it gives CASSPAHEQFF.